The rows below give T cell receptor beta chains drawn from one sample of a study of PD-L1 blockade in urothelial cancer. Generated by immunoSEQ multiplex PCR, the TCRdb table keeps only in-frame clones and is missing some. The data hold about 76,000 clones, with 90% observed a single time. The specimen was PBMCs, collected around atezolizumab (anti-PD-L1) treatment. These receptors all stem from a man aged 70 or older with urothelial cancer. CDR3s include the opening cysteine and the closing phenylalanine or tryptophan. The D gene is left open where the match is weak. The listing skips clone size in some rows; elsewhere it reads once, few, many or a size class.

j_gene	v_gene	len	d_gene	abundance	CDR3nt	CDR3aa
TRBJ1-2	TRBV5-4	16	TRBD1	.	TGTGCCAGCAGCTTGGGACCGGGACAGGGGTTGGAGGGCTACACCTTC	CASSLGPGQGLEGYTF
TRBJ1-1	TRBV6-1	12	.	.	TGTGCCAGCAGTGAAGTGAGGGTTGGTGCTTTCTTT	CASSEVRVGAFF
TRBJ1-5	TRBV9	14	.	.	TGTGCCAGCAGCGTGAGCGGGAGCAATCAGCCCCAGCATTTT	CASSVSGSNQPQHF
TRBJ2-3	TRBV5-1	16	.	.	TGCGCCAGCAGCTTGCCCACGGACAGATACACAGATACGCAGTATTTT	CASSLPTDRYTDTQYF
TRBJ1-1	TRBV27	14	.	.	TGTGCCAGCAGTTTGACAGCCGGGAGCCCTGAAGCTTTCTTT	CASSLTAGSPEAFF
TRBJ2-2	TRBV6-5	14	.	.	TGTGCCAGCGCCACAGATGCGAACACCGGGGAGCTGTTTTTT	CASATDANTGELFF
TRBJ2-3	TRBV5-1	17	TRBD2	.	TGCGCCAGCAGCGCACTGACTAGCGGATATAGCACAGATACGCAGTATTTT	CASSALTSGYSTDTQYF
TRBJ1-2	TRBV5-5	12	.	once	TGTGCCAGCAGCACCTGGGGGGGAGGCTACACCTTC	CASSTWGGGYTF
TRBJ2-5	TRBV5-1	14	TRBD1	.	TGCGCCAGCAGCGGACAGGGGGGATCAGAGACCCAGTACTTC	CASSGQGGSETQYF
TRBJ1-4	TRBV27	13	.	.	TGTGCCAGCGGAGACCAGGGTCGTGGAAAACTGTTTTTT	CASGDQGRGKLFF
TRBJ2-7	TRBV19	15	TRBD2	.	TGTGCCAGTAGTATCCGCGGGGGGAGCTCCTACGAGCAGTACTTC	CASSIRGGSSYEQYF
TRBJ2-3	TRBV10-3	16	TRBD2	.	TGTGCCATCGCTACCGGGACTAGCGGTTACACAGATACGCAGTATTTT	CAIATGTSGYTDTQYF
TRBJ1-5	TRBV10-1	14	.	.	TGCGCCAGCAGGACCGACAGTTTTAGTCAGCCCCAGCATTTT	CASRTDSFSQPQHF